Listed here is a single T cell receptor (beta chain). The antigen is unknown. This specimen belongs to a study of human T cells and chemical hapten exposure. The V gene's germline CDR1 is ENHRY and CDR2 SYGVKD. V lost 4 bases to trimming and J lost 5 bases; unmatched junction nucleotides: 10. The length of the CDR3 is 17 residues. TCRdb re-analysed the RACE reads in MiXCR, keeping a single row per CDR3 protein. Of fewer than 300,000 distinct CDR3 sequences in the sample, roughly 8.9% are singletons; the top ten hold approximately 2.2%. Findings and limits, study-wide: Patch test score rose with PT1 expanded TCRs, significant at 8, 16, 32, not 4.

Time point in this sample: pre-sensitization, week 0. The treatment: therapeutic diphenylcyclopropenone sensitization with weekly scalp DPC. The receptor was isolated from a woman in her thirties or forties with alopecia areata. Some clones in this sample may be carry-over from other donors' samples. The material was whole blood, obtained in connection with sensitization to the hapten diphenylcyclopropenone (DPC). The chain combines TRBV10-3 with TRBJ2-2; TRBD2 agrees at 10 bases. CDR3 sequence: CAISGRLAGEGTGELFF. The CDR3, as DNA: TGTGCCATCAGTGGTCGGCTAGCGGGAGAGGGGACCGGGGAGCTGTTTTTT.